Listed below are T cell receptor beta chains from one sample, sequenced in a study of OX40 agonist ivuxolimab in advanced cancers. Measured with immunoSEQ multiplex PCR; TCRdb has only the in-frame clones, and not every one. The data show about 77,000 clones, about 86% seen once. The material sequenced was CD4+ or CD8+ T cells sorted from blood, taken in a trial of the OX40 agonist ivuxolimab. The receptors shown here come from an adult with an advanced solid tumor such as melanoma, head and neck, liver or kidney cancer. Both conserved end residues are part of each CDR3. A D gene is named only where the DNA matches it firmly. Not every row has a clone size; where given, it reads once, few, many or a size class.

J gene | V gene | D gene | clone size | CDR3 protein | CDR3 DNA
TRBJ2-7 | TRBV6-6 | - | - | CASPTTGAGYEQYF | TGTGCCAGTCCCACCACGGGCGCTGGGTACGAGCAGTACTTC
TRBJ1-3 | TRBV6-5 | - | - | CASSYSGRGNTIYF | TGTGCCAGCAGTTATAGTGGGCGTGGAAACACCATATATTTT
TRBJ1-5 | TRBV6-1 | - | - | CASSPWGSNQPQHF | TGTGCCAGCAGCCCCTGGGGCAGTAATCAGCCCCAGCATTTT
TRBJ1-2 | TRBV7-2 | - | - | CASSSNYGYTF | TGTGCCAGCAGCTCTAACTATGGCTACACCTTC
TRBJ1-5 | TRBV19 | - | - | CASSSYRVSNQPQHF | TGTGCCAGTAGTAGTTACAGGGTAAGCAATCAGCCCCAGCATTTT
TRBJ1-2 | TRBV6-1 | TRBD1 | - | CASSGIFQGAYNYGYTF | TGTGCCAGCAGTGGAATATTTCAGGGGGCGTATAACTATGGCTACACCTTC
TRBJ2-3 | TRBV6-6 | - | - | CASKGFGDTQYF | TGTGCCAGCAAAGGGTTCGGAGATACGCAGTATTTT
TRBJ1-1 | TRBV7-2 | - | - | CASSPRGADEAFF | TGTGCCAGCAGCCCAAGGGGGGCTGATGAAGCTTTCTTT
TRBJ1-1 | TRBV10-1 | - | - | CASSPGEGGETEAFF | TGCGCCAGCAGTCCGGGGGAGGGGGGAGAAACTGAAGCTTTCTTT
TRBJ1-4 | TRBV15 | TRBD1 | - | CATSRDQGQGHEKLFF | TGTGCCACCAGCAGAGATCAGGGACAGGGTCATGAAAAACTGTTTTTT
TRBJ1-1 | TRBV7-8 | - | - | CASSPAEGRGTEAFF | TGTGCCAGCAGCCCAGCTGAGGGAAGAGGCACTGAAGCTTTCTTT
TRBJ2-6 | TRBV7-6 | - | - | CASSFQPHSSGANVLTF | TGTGCCAGCAGCTTCCAACCTCACAGCTCTGGGGCCAACGTCCTGACTTTC
TRBJ2-5 | TRBV7-2 | - | - | CASSLLLAGRTQYF | TGTGCCAGCAGCTTGTTACTCGCCGGGAGGACCCAGTACTTC
TRBJ1-5 | TRBV19 | - | - | CASTPFGDGNQPQHF | TGTGCCAGTACCCCGTTCGGGGACGGAAATCAGCCCCAGCATTTT
TRBJ1-2 | TRBV27 | - | - | CASTEGLRGGYTF | TGTGCCAGCACCGAGGGGTTGCGGGGTGGCTACACCTTC
TRBJ1-4 | TRBV19 | TRBD1 | - | CASSRGTANEKLFF | TGTGCCAGTAGTCGTGGGACAGCTAATGAAAAACTGTTTTTT
TRBJ2-7 | TRBV11-3 | - | once | CASVYRDEQYF | TGTGCCAGCGTCTACAGGGACGAGCAGTACTTC
TRBJ2-5 | TRBV27 | - | - | CASSLSGKTQYF | TGTGCCAGCAGTTTATCAGGGAAGACCCAGTACTTC
TRBJ2-7 | TRBV11-3 | TRBD2 | few | CASSQVAGTYEQYF | TGTGCCAGCAGCCAAGTAGCGGGTACCTACGAGCAGTACTTC
TRBJ2-3 | TRBV5-1 | - | - | CASRNLGADTQYF | TGCGCCAGCAGGAACTTAGGGGCAGATACGCAGTATTTT
TRBJ1-5 | TRBV10-1 | - | - | CASTNPGNQPQHF | TGCGCCAGCACCAACCCAGGGAATCAGCCCCAGCATTTT
TRBJ2-3 | TRBV10-3 | - | - | CATSLAEIDTQYF | TGTGCCACCTCGTTGGCAGAGATCGATACGCAGTATTTT
TRBJ1-1 | TRBV10-3 | TRBD1 | - | CAISDGQGARENTEAFF | TGTGCCATCAGCGACGGACAGGGGGCAAGAGAGAACACTGAAGCTTTCTTT
TRBJ1-1 | TRBV5-1 | - | - | CASSLGVTEAFF | TGCGCCAGCAGCTTGGGGGTCACTGAAGCTTTCTTT
TRBJ2-5 | TRBV5-1 | TRBD2 | - | CASSVGLAVQETQYF | TGCGCCAGCAGCGTGGGACTAGCGGTCCAAGAGACCCAGTACTTC
TRBJ1-5 | TRBV14 | TRBD1 | - | CASSTNRGNQPQHF | TGTGCCAGCAGCACTAACAGGGGGAATCAGCCCCAGCATTTT
TRBJ2-5 | TRBV6-6 | - | - | CASSLQRTGTETQYF | TGTGCCAGCAGTCTCCAGAGAACAGGGACAGAGACCCAGTACTTC
TRBJ1-2 | TRBV2 | - | - | CATTPRKAADGYTF | TGTGCCACCACTCCACGAAAAGCCGCGGATGGCTACACCTTC
TRBJ1-5 | TRBV4-1 | - | - | CASSQVLGSTTSNQPQHF | TGCGCCAGCAGCCAAGTCTTGGGGTCAACGACTAGCAATCAGCCCCAGCATTTT
TRBJ2-7 | TRBV7-9 | - | - | CASSLNGPYEQYF | TGTGCCAGCAGCTTAAACGGCCCATACGAGCAGTACTTC
TRBJ2-3 | TRBV27 | - | - | CASSLGLRGYSTDTQYF | TGTGCCAGCAGTTTGGGCCTAAGGGGTTATAGCACAGATACGCAGTATTTT